These 14 T cell receptor beta chains were all obtained from the same sample, sequenced in a study of blood T cell repertoires in COVID-19. Clones were sequenced by immunoSEQ multiplex PCR, and TCRdb holds only the in-frame ones, with some missing. The repertoire holds 200,000 to 300,000 clones, with approximately 84% as singletons. What was sequenced was peripheral blood. The receptors originated from a young woman who had recovered from COVID-19.

The chain has TRBV5-4 and TRBJ1-5; 8 nucleotides agree with TRBD1. Germline V gives CDR1 SGHNT, CDR2 YYREEE (reference sequence). The CDR3 sequence is 14 residues long. Unmatched junction bases numbered 1, after V lost 4 bases and J lost 1 base. The CDR3: CASSRTGSNQPQHF. The DNA of the CDR3 is TGTGCCAGCAGCCGGACAGGGAGCAATCAGCCCCAGCATTTT.

The CDR3 DNA reads as TGTGCCAGCAGCTTAGTGGAGGGGTCTAACAATGAGCAGTTCTTC. Protein product: CASSLVEGSNNEQFF. The gene calls are TRBV7-9 and TRBJ2-1, with a tentative D call TRBD2 (6 bases). The CDR3 covers 15 residues. The V end lost 1 base, the J end lost 5 bases, and 12 bases lay between the germline ends. Looked up from germline, CDR1 is SEHNR and CDR2 is FQNEAQ (reference sequence).

The CDR3 DNA follows: TGTGCCAGCAGTTCACGGGACAGGGTCCCTGGAAACACCATATATTTT. This sequence encodes CASSSRDRVPGNTIYF. This chain links TRBV2 with TRBJ1-3; 9 positions agree with TRBD1. Germline CDR1 and CDR2: SNHLY and FYNNEI. CDR3 size: 16 residues. After removal of 5 bases from V and 2 bases from J, the junction contained 7 bases not matched to a gene.

V gene TRBV7-2 combines with J gene TRBJ2-7, with 7 bases matching TRBD1. With V trimmed by 4 bases and J by 3 bases, 6 bases remained unmatched. CDR3 size: 14 residues. Germline V gene lookup returns CDR1 SGHTA and CDR2 FQGNSA. The CDR3 loop reads CASSSRQGFYEQYF. The DNA of the CDR3 is TGTGCCAGCAGCTCCCGACAGGGTTTCTACGAGCAGTACTTC.

This rearrangement joins TRBV14 to TRBJ1-2; TRBD1 agrees at 10 bases. J gave up 8 bases and V 1 base, and 13 bases lay outside the gene matches. Germline V gives CDR1 SGHDN, CDR2 FVKESK. The CDR3 is made up of 17 amino acids. The CDR3 is CASSQVAPSTGGYGYTF. The CDR3 DNA is TGTGCCAGCAGCCAAGTGGCTCCCTCGACAGGGGGCTACGGCTACACCTTC.

The chain joins TRBV5-1 to TRBJ2-1; TRBD1 matches at 9 bases. Trimming at V came to 0 bases and at J to 4 bases, leaving 8 bases not matched to a gene. Per the germline V gene, CDR1 is SGHRS and CDR2 is YFSETQ. The CDR3 runs to 17 residues. DNA for the CDR3: TGCGCCAGCAGCTTGGCAAACTCGGGACAGGGTTACAATGAGCAGTTCTTC. Protein: CASSLANSGQGYNEQFF.

The chain's CDR3 is CASGQGGGYTF. CDR3 DNA sequence: TGTGCCAGCGGACAGGGGGGTGGCTACACCTTC. The V gene is TRBV2, the J gene TRBJ1-2, with TRBD1 identical over 10 bases. CDR3 size: 11 residues. The trim removed 8 bases at V and 7 bases at J, leaving 1 base unmatched. From germline, CDR1 is SNHLY and CDR2 FYNNEI.

The rearrangement joins TRBV7-9 to TRBJ1-1; a possible D gene is TRBD1 (6 bases). Germline V gene lookup returns CDR1 SEHNR and CDR2 FQNEAQ (reference sequence). The CDR3 contains 16 residues. V lost 4 bases and J 3 bases, leaving 18 bases between the germline ends. The CDR3 nucleotides are TGTGCCAGCAGCTCGACTACAGGGTGGGCGTACACTGAAGCTTTCTTT. Translated, it gives CASSSTTGWAYTEAFF.

CDR3 DNA: TGTGCCAGCAGCCCTGGGACTAGCGGGGGGGCCGGAGAGACCCAGTACTTC. It codes for CASSPGTSGGAGETQYF. The chain uses TRBV3-1 (or the pseudogene TRBV3-2) and TRBJ2-5; 16 positions match TRBD2. CDR3 length: 17 residues. J lost 4 bases, V lost 4 bases, and 6 bases had no gene match. Germline V gene data show CDR1 as LGHDT and CDR2 as YNNKEL (reference sequence).

This clone was counted only a few times. This chain uses TRBV9 with TRBJ2-5; 10 bases map to TRBD2. V lost 0 bases to trimming and J lost 2 bases; unmatched junction nucleotides: 7. The CDR3 has 17 amino acids. Germline V gene lookup returns CDR1 SGDLS and CDR2 YYNGEE. CDR3 protein: CASSVAHSGGTQETQYF. CDR3 DNA sequence: TGTGCCAGCAGCGTAGCCCATAGCGGGGGGACACAAGAGACCCAGTACTTC.

V and J are TRBV3-1 (or the pseudogene TRBV3-2) and TRBJ2-5; 8 nucleotides agree with TRBD2. Looked up from germline, CDR1 is LGHDT and CDR2 is YNNKEL (reference sequence). V lost 0 bases, J lost 5 bases, and 8 bases stayed unmatched. There are 16 residues in the CDR3. The CDR3 reads CASSQDHSGGAETQYF. DNA of the CDR3: TGTGCCAGCAGCCAAGATCACAGCGGGGGTGCGGAGACCCAGTACTTC.

CDR3 loop: CATSLQGSKEQFF. CDR3 DNA: TGTGCCACCAGTCTACAGGGGTCCAAGGAGCAGTTCTTC. The chain is built from TRBV24-1 and TRBJ2-1; the match to TRBD1 covers 7 bases. With V trimmed by 6 bases and J by 10 bases, 8 bases remained unmatched. Germline CDR1 and CDR2: KGHDR and SFDVKD. The CDR3 is 13 residues long.

This clone was recorded once. V is TRBV27 and J is TRBJ2-2, with D possibly being TRBD2 (5 bases). This CDR3 comprises 13 residues. The ends were cut back, 3 bases at V and 4 bases at J, with 6 bases in the middle. Germline CDR1 is MNHEY and CDR2 is SMNVEV (reference sequence). This chain's CDR3 is CASSFGVTGELFF. The CDR3 DNA is TGTGCCAGCAGTTTCGGGGTCACCGGGGAGCTGTTTTTT.

In this sample, this clone turned up a few times. The chain uses TRBV6-5 and TRBJ2-2; weak D call: TRBD1 (6 bases). The CDR3 has 14 amino acids. Trimming stripped 5 bases from V and 1 base from J, with 8 bases between. CDR1 is MNHEY, CDR2 SVGAGI, per germline. The CDR3 loop reads CASSRGQNTGELFF. In nucleotides, the CDR3 is TGTGCCAGCAGTAGGGGACAGAACACCGGGGAGCTGTTTTTT.